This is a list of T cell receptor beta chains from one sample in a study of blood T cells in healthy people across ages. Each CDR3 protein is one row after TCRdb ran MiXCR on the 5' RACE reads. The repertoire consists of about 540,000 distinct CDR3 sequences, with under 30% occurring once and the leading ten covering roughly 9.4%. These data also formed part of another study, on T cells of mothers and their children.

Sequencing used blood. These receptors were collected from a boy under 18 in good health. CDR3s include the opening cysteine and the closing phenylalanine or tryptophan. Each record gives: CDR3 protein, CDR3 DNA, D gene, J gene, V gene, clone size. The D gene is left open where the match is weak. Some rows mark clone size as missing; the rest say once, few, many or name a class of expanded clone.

CASSLARTSSYNEQFF | TGTGCCAGTAGTCTTGCCCGGACAAGCTCCTACAATGAGCAGTTCTTC | - | TRBJ2-1 | TRBV19 | few
CSASLGTSGGSDTQYF | TGCAGTGCTAGCCTCGGGACTAGCGGGGGCTCAGATACGCAGTATTTT | TRBD2 | TRBJ2-3 | TRBV20-1 | -
CASSHWTTQETQYF | TGTGCCAGCAGCCATTGGACCACACAAGAGACCCAGTACTTC | - | TRBJ2-5 | TRBV3-1 | -
CSARDPGTGGYEQYF | TGCAGTGCTAGAGATCCGGGGACAGGGGGCTACGAGCAGTACTTC | TRBD1 | TRBJ2-7 | TRBV20-1 | -
CSAYRGDIDEQFF | TGCAGTGCTTACCGAGGGGACATCGATGAGCAGTTCTTC | - | TRBJ2-1 | TRBV20-1 | -
CASSLGRLGFETQYF | TGCGCCAGCAGCTTGGGACGACTAGGATTCGAGACCCAGTACTTC | - | TRBJ2-5 | TRBV5-1 | -
CAITKANYGYTF | TGTGCCATCACTAAAGCTAACTATGGCTACACCTTC | - | TRBJ1-2 | TRBV7-2 | few
CASSYVGVTQYF | TGTGCCAGCAGTTACGTTGGGGTGACCCAGTACTTC | - | TRBJ2-5 | TRBV6-6 | -
CASSPLTAYEQYF | TGTGCCAGCTCACCACTGACAGCCTACGAGCAGTACTTC | - | TRBJ2-7 | TRBV18 | few
CASSWNEAGELFF | TGCGCCAGCAGCTGGAATGAGGCCGGGGAGCTGTTTTTT | - | TRBJ2-2 | TRBV5-1 | -
CASSISGTGVYEQYF | TGTGCCAGTAGTATTTCCGGGACAGGGGTCTACGAGCAGTACTTC | TRBD1 | TRBJ2-7 | TRBV19 | -
CGALAGGPDEQFF | TGCGGTGCATTAGCGGGAGGGCCAGATGAGCAGTTCTTC | TRBD2 | TRBJ2-1 | TRBV20-1 | -
CASRLTGAEAFF | TGTGCCAGCAGGCTCACAGGGGCCGAAGCTTTCTTT | TRBD1 | TRBJ1-1 | TRBV12-3/TRBV12-4 | -
CASSSLGVAGFYEQYF | TGTGCCAGCAGTTCCCTGGGGGTAGCGGGGTTCTACGAGCAGTACTTC | TRBD2 | TRBJ2-7 | TRBV12-3/TRBV12-4 | few
CASSLRGGGNEQFF | TGTGCCAGCAGTCTCCGGGGGGGTGGAAATGAGCAGTTCTTC | TRBD2 | TRBJ2-1 | TRBV6-1 | -
CSAPHGVDTQYF | TGCAGTGCCCCCCACGGGGTGGATACGCAGTATTTT | - | TRBJ2-3 | TRBV20-1 | -
CASSPASYQPQHF | TGTGCCAGCAGCCCGGCCTCGTATCAGCCCCAGCATTTT | - | TRBJ1-5 | TRBV7-2 | few
CASSQNQGATDTQYF | TGCGCCAGCAGCCAAAATCAGGGGGCCACAGATACGCAGTATTTT | TRBD1 | TRBJ2-3 | TRBV4-1 | -
CASSQPTISSLVSEQYF | TGTGCCAGCAGCCAGCCCACCATATCCTCTCTGGTCAGCGAGCAGTACTTC | - | TRBJ2-7 | TRBV3-1 | -
CASSQDSSMVAGSYEQYF | TGCGCCAGCAGCCAAGATTCTTCCATGGTAGCGGGTTCCTACGAGCAGTACTTC | TRBD2 | TRBJ2-7 | TRBV4-1 | -
CSANRGGRAETQYF | TGCAGTGCGAACCGCGGCGGCAGGGCAGAGACCCAGTACTTC | - | TRBJ2-5 | TRBV20-1 | -
CASGKGQGHGYTF | TGTGCCAGCGGAAAGGGACAGGGTCACGGCTACACCTTC | TRBD1 | TRBJ1-2 | TRBV6-5 | -
CASSANRDSPFF | TGTGCCAGCAGCGCAAACCGGGACAGTCCGTTCTTC | TRBD1 | TRBJ2-1 | TRBV9 | -
CSARFPGLPNEQYF | TGCAGTGCTAGATTTCCCGGGTTACCGAACGAGCAGTACTTC | - | TRBJ2-7 | TRBV20-1 | few
CASSRLPGQRNSPLHF | TGTGCCAGCAGCCGTTTACCGGGACAGAGAAATTCACCCCTCCACTTT | TRBD1 | TRBJ1-6 | TRBV7-3 | -
CASSPQGGLGTEAFF | TGTGCCAGCAGCCCCCAAGGGGGATTGGGCACTGAAGCTTTCTTT | - | TRBJ1-1 | TRBV7-9 | few
CASSSWTRENAVDTQYF | TGTGCCAGCAGCTCATGGACTAGAGAGAACGCGGTGGATACGCAGTATTTT | TRBD2 | TRBJ2-3 | TRBV9 | -
CSARAGGAAFF | TGCAGTGCTAGAGCCGGGGGCGCAGCTTTCTTT | - | TRBJ1-1 | TRBV20-1 | few
CATPGGTSNEQFF | TGTGCCACCCCAGGTGGGACTAGTAATGAGCAGTTCTTC | TRBD2 | TRBJ2-1 | TRBV2 | -
CASSLLADNEQFF | TGCGCCAGCAGCTTACTAGCAGACAATGAGCAGTTCTTC | - | TRBJ2-1 | TRBV4-1 | few
CASSLGVEVCEQYF | TGTGCCAGCAGTTTAGGGGTGGAGGTGTGCGAGCAGTACTTC | - | TRBJ2-7 | TRBV12-3/TRBV12-4 | few
CASSAENTEAFF | TGTGCCAGCAGTGCGGAGAACACTGAAGCTTTCTTT | - | TRBJ1-1 | TRBV6-5 | few
CASSLFGTGDAHEQYF | TGCGCCAGCAGCCTCTTCGGGACAGGGGACGCCCACGAGCAGTACTTC | TRBD1 | TRBJ2-7 | TRBV4-1 | few
CASSVGKAGTDNEWQFF | TGTGCCAGCAGCGTAGGAAAGGCGGGAACCGACAATGAGTGGCAGTTCTTC | - | TRBJ2-1 | TRBV9 | -
CASSYFRGQETQYF | TGTGCCAGCAGTTACTTCCGAGGCCAAGAGACCCAGTACTTC | - | TRBJ2-5 | TRBV6-6 | few
CASSSSQAGGPSLYNEQFF | TGTGCCAGCAGTTCCTCTCAGGCGGGAGGACCTTCCCTCTACAATGAGCAGTTCTTC | TRBD2 | TRBJ2-1 | TRBV12-3/TRBV12-4 | -
CASSVSGGAHADTQYF | TGTGCCAGCAGCGTGAGCGGGGGGGCTCATGCAGATACGCAGTATTTT | TRBD2 | TRBJ2-3 | TRBV9 | -
CSARTSGIQETQYF | TGCAGTGCTAGGACTAGCGGTATCCAAGAGACCCAGTACTTC | TRBD2 | TRBJ2-5 | TRBV20-1 | few
CASSSLQGSYEQYF | TGTGCCAGCAGCTCCCTACAGGGGTCCTACGAGCAGTACTTC | TRBD1 | TRBJ2-7 | TRBV7-2 | few
CASSPRGDRGWNEQFF | TGTGCCAGCAGCCCGAGGGGGGACCGAGGTTGGAATGAGCAGTTCTTC | - | TRBJ2-1 | TRBV28 | few
CASSFISPSGGGQETQYF | TGTGCCAGCAGTTTTATCTCCCCTAGCGGGGGTGGGCAAGAGACCCAGTACTTC | TRBD2 | TRBJ2-5 | TRBV28 | -
CSVGPGQGFETQYF | TGCAGCGTTGGACCAGGACAGGGGTTCGAGACCCAGTACTTC | TRBD1 | TRBJ2-5 | TRBV29-1 | many
CASSLGDRDREEQFF | TGTGCCAGCAGCTTAGGAGACAGAGACAGGGAGGAGCAGTTCTTC | TRBD1 | TRBJ2-1 | TRBV7-9 | -
CSARTLTYEQYF | TGCAGTGCAAGGACACTGACCTACGAGCAGTACTTC | - | TRBJ2-7 | TRBV20-1 | -
CASTGLPEPVEQFF | TGTGCCAGCACCGGCCTCCCCGAGCCAGTTGAGCAGTTCTTC | - | TRBJ2-1 | TRBV11-2 | -
CASSFVVRHLREQYF | TGTGCCAGCAGTTTCGTAGTTCGGCACCTTAGGGAGCAGTACTTC | - | TRBJ2-7 | TRBV28 | -
CASSLPGGTAYNEQFF | TGTGCCAGCAGTTTGCCGGGGGGGACTGCCTACAATGAGCAGTTCTTC | TRBD2 | TRBJ2-1 | TRBV28 | few
CASSPRGRALSQETQYF | TGTGCCAGCAGCCCTAGGGGGAGGGCCCTAAGTCAAGAGACCCAGTACTTC | - | TRBJ2-5 | TRBV28 | -